The rows below give T cell receptor beta chains drawn from one sample of a study of T cells after posttransplantation cyclophosphamide. The protocol was immunoSEQ multiplex PCR, while the TCRdb copy is restricted to in-frame clones and leaves out a portion. The sample shows under 10,000 clones, nearly 98% of them seen only once. Sequenced: naive CD4+ T cells sorted from PBMCs. These receptors originate from a woman aged 55-69 years in good health, CMV-negative, and a related stem cell transplant donor. Each CDR3 is given with its conserved first and last residue. D genes are given only for firm matches. Part of the rows lack a size; the others show once, few, many or a class for expanded clones.

TRBJ1-6,TRBD1,NA,TRBV5-1,TGCGCCAGCAGCTTGCCGACAGGGGTGGGTTCACCCCTCCACTTT,CASSLPTGVGSPLHF
TRBJ2-7,TRBD1,NA,TRBV19,TGTGCCAGTAGCATAGTGGGACAGGGGACCTACGAGCAGTACTTC,CASSIVGQGTYEQYF
TRBJ2-3,TRBD2,NA,TRBV5-8,TGTGCCAGCAGCCTTGGACTAGCGGGGTTCGCAGATACGCAGTATTTT,CASSLGLAGFADTQYF
TRBJ2-3,NA,NA,TRBV5-4,TGTGCCAGCAGCCCGGACAGTAGGGCAGATACGCAGTATTTT,CASSPDSRADTQYF
TRBJ1-6,TRBD1,NA,TRBV18,TGTGCCAGCTCACGAGACCTAGGGACAGATTATAATTCCCCCCTCCACTTT,CASSRDLGTDYNSPLHF
TRBJ1-4,NA,NA,TRBV28,TGTGCCAGCATCAAGGGGTGGGGCACTAATGAAAAACTGTTTTTT,CASIKGWGTNEKLFF
TRBJ2-1,NA,NA,TRBV28,TGTGCCAGCAGTTTCCTGCTTGACATTAGCTCCTACAATGAGCAGTTCTTC,CASSFLLDISSYNEQFF
TRBJ2-5,NA,NA,TRBV7-9,TGTGCCAGCAGCTTAGGGAACGGAGCAGAGACCCAGTACTTC,CASSLGNGAETQYF
TRBJ1-3,NA,NA,TRBV18,TGTGCCAGCTCACCACCTACGTCAGGGTCTGGAAACACCATATATTTT,CASSPPTSGSGNTIYF
TRBJ2-3,NA,NA,TRBV5-4,TGTGCCAGCAGCTTGTATAGCGGAGCAGATACGCAGTATTTT,CASSLYSGADTQYF
TRBJ1-2,NA,NA,TRBV18,TGTGCCAGCTCACCAGAGCTTCAGAGCTCGACACCATATGGCTACACCTTC,CASSPELQSSTPYGYTF
TRBJ1-4,TRBD1,once,TRBV5-1,TGCGCCAGCAGCCTCGGGACAGGGGGAACCTGGGGAACTAATGAAAAACTGTTTTTT,CASSLGTGGTWGTNEKLFF
TRBJ1-2,NA,NA,TRBV27,TGTGCCAGCAGTCCGGACAGAGGCCTTCGCTACACCTTC,CASSPDRGLRYTF
TRBJ1-2,TRBD1,NA,TRBV19,TGTGCCAGTAGTATAGGCGGGACAGCGTATGGCTACACCTTC,CASSIGGTAYGYTF
TRBJ1-2,NA,NA,TRBV28,TGTGCCACCGGGGTTCACTATGGCTACACCTTC,CATGVHYGYTF
TRBJ1-2,NA,NA,TRBV7-6,TGTGCCAGCAGCTTAGGCCTTCAGGGGACCTATGGCTACACCTTC,CASSLGLQGTYGYTF
TRBJ2-1,TRBD2,NA,TRBV6-5,TGTGCCAGCAGTTTTGGACTAGCGGCCTACAATGAGCAGTTCTTC,CASSFGLAAYNEQFF
TRBJ1-1,TRBD1,NA,TRBV7-9,TGTGCCAGCAGCTCAAGACAGGGTGGCACTGAAGCTTTCTTT,CASSSRQGGTEAFF
TRBJ1-1,NA,NA,TRBV21-1,TGTGCCAGCAGCAAAGCCTGGGACAGACACACTGAAGCTTTCTTT,CASSKAWDRHTEAFF
TRBJ2-7,NA,once,TRBV28,TGTGCCAGCAGTTTATGGGGGCCCTACGAGCAGTACTTC,CASSLWGPYEQYF
TRBJ2-1,TRBD1,once,TRBV7-7,TGTGCTAGCAGCTTATCTCGGGACAGGGGTCGGAATGAGCAGTTCTTC,CASSLSRDRGRNEQFF
TRBJ1-3,TRBD1,NA,TRBV28,TGTGCCAGCAGTATCGGGACAGGGCGGGCTGGAAACACCACATATTTT,CASSIGTGRAGNTTYF
TRBJ2-3,NA,NA,TRBV7-2,TGTGCCAGCAGCCTCGATGGGGCTAGCACAGATACGCAGTATTTT,CASSLDGASTDTQYF
TRBJ1-4,TRBD1,NA,TRBV7-9,TGTGCCAGCAGCTTGGGACAGATGCATAATCCAACTAATGAAAAACTGTTTTTT,CASSLGQMHNPTNEKLFF
TRBJ2-3,NA,NA,TRBV29-1,TGCAGCGTTGATGCGGACCGGAGGACAGATACGCAGTATTTT,CSVDADRRTDTQYF
TRBJ1-5,NA,NA,TRBV28,TGTGCCAGCAGTTTAGGAGTGTCACTTAATCAGCCCCAGCATTTT,CASSLGVSLNQPQHF
TRBJ2-7,NA,NA,TRBV6-1,TGTGCCAGCAGTGAAACTACGGTTTTTAGGCTATATCAGTACTTC,CASSETTVFRLYQYF
TRBJ2-7,NA,NA,TRBV21-1,TGTGCCAGGCGCTTCGACACTTCCAACGAGCAGTACTTC,CARRFDTSNEQYF
TRBJ1-6,TRBD1,NA,TRBV6-5,TGTGCCAGCAGCCTCTCCACAGGGGGTAATTCACCCCTCCACTTT,CASSLSTGGNSPLHF
TRBJ2-1,TRBD2,NA,TRBV19,TGTGCCAGTAGTCGACTAGCTGCCAGCTCCTACAATGAGCAGTTCTTC,CASSRLAASSYNEQFF
TRBJ1-5,NA,NA,TRBV2,TGTGCCAGCAGCGAAACAGGGATTAGCAATCAGCCCCAGCATTTT,CASSETGISNQPQHF
TRBJ2-2,NA,NA,TRBV5-1,TGCGCCAGCAGCGCAAACCCGGGACAAGGCACCGGGGAGCTGTTTTTT,CASSANPGQGTGELFF
TRBJ1-2,NA,NA,TRBV27,TGTGCCAGCTGCACCACATATCCCCCCCCTAACTATGGCTACACCTTC,CASCTTYPPPNYGYTF
TRBJ2-2,TRBD1,NA,TRBV10-3,TGTGCCCCCTCCGGGACAGGGGGCCCCGGGGAGCTGTTTTTT,CAPSGTGGPGELFF
TRBJ1-6,NA,NA,TRBV25-1,TGTGCCAGCAGTGAATTAGTTAATTCACCCCTCCACTTT,CASSELVNSPLHF
TRBJ1-1,NA,once,TRBV4-3,TGCGCCAGCAGCCAAGATACAAGCACTGAAGCTTTCTTT,CASSQDTSTEAFF
TRBJ1-2,TRBD1,NA,TRBV19,TGTGCCAGTACCCCGACAGGGACCGGCTATGGCTACACCTTC,CASTPTGTGYGYTF
TRBJ2-1,NA,NA,TRBV7-2,TGTGCCAGCAGCTTGCGGGGATACAATGAGCAGTTCTTC,CASSLRGYNEQFF
TRBJ2-1,TRBD2,NA,TRBV9,TGTGCCAGCAGCGTAGGGCCCCCGGGAGGGTTGAATGAGCAGTTCTTC,CASSVGPPGGLNEQFF
TRBJ1-1,NA,NA,TRBV5-5,TGTGCCAGCAGCCCATCTACAGTGCCGAACACTGAAGCTTTCTTT,CASSPSTVPNTEAFF
TRBJ1-5,NA,NA,TRBV15,TGTGCCACCAGCCCCCGAGGCGACAGGCTCAATCAGCCCCAGCATTTT,CATSPRGDRLNQPQHF
TRBJ2-2,TRBD1,NA,TRBV5-4,TGTGCCAGCACGAGGACAGGGAACACCGGGGAGCTGTTTTTT,CASTRTGNTGELFF
TRBJ1-3,NA,NA,TRBV2,TGTGCCAGCAGTGAGGGGCGGAACACCATATATTTT,CASSEGRNTIYF
TRBJ2-1,NA,NA,TRBV28,TGTGCCAGCAGTCAGGGGTCTGGACCCATTTACAATGAGCAGTTCTTC,CASSQGSGPIYNEQFF
TRBJ2-2,NA,NA,TRBV7-6,TGTGCCAGCAGCTTAGGAGTCAGAATACTAATATCCGGGGAGCTGTTTTTT,CASSLGVRILISGELFF
TRBJ1-1,TRBD1,NA,TRBV7-9,TGTGCCAGCAGCCCCTTCCGGGACAGGGGACACCCGAACATTGAAGCTTTCTTT,CASSPFRDRGHPNIEAFF
TRBJ2-4,TRBD1,NA,TRBV19,TGTGCCAGTGGAACGGGACAGGGGGCTATGGACATTCAGTACTTC,CASGTGQGAMDIQYF
TRBJ1-1,NA,once,TRBV7-2,TGTGCCAGCAGCTTAGGTGGGCGGGGAATTGCTGAAGCTTTCTTT,CASSLGGRGIAEAFF
TRBJ2-7,NA,NA,TRBV27,TGTGCCAGCAGAAAAAGGACAGCTCTATACTACGAGCAGTACTTC,CASRKRTALYYEQYF
TRBJ2-5,NA,NA,TRBV28,TGTGCCAGCAGTGCCCCACTGGGGCGCCAAGAGACCCAGTACTTC,CASSAPLGRQETQYF